The 28 T cell receptor beta chains below come from one sample, sequenced in a study of T cell repertoires in cytomegalovirus infection. No cognate antigen is known for these TCRs. TCRdb reanalysed the reads using MiXCR and keeps one entry per CDR3 protein. The sample consists of 80,000 or so distinct CDR3 sequences, around 25% of them appearing once. Source: CD8+ T cells from cultured PBMCs, taken from culture after CMV antigen stimulation. These receptors were taken from a human donor in good health (CMV status not recorded). Some clones in this sample may be carry-over from other donors' samples.

V usage is TRBV4-3 and J usage is TRBJ1-1; possibly TRBD1 for D (6 bases). CDR3 size: 14 residues. CDR1 and CDR2 from the germline V gene are LGHNA and YSLEER. V shed 3 bases and J shed 4 bases, with 12 bases lying between them. The CDR3 nucleotides are TGCGCCAGCAGCCACTCAGGGGCGGGCACTGAAGCTTTCTTT. As protein: CASSHSGAGTEAFF.

This clonotype was observed many times. The rearrangement joins TRBV7-2 to TRBJ1-5; the D gene is possibly TRBD1 (5 bases). This CDR3 has 17 amino acids. V lost 1 base to trimming and J lost 3 bases, with 16 bases between them. CDR1 is SGHTA and CDR2 is FQGNSA in the germline V gene. The CDR3 DNA reads TGTGCCAGCAGCTTAGGGGACTCCGATGTATTCAATCAGCCCCAGCATTTT. The encoded protein is CASSLGDSDVFNQPQHF.

V and J are TRBV20-1 and TRBJ2-2; 10 nucleotides line up with TRBD1. With V trimmed by 0 bases and J by 7 bases, 14 bases remained unmatched. Germline-derived CDR1 and CDR2 are DFQATT and SNEGSKA (reference sequence). This CDR3 has 18 residues. Here the CDR3 reads CSARDFLGTGEAVGELFF. CDR3 sequence (DNA): TGCAGTGCTAGAGATTTTCTGGGGACAGGGGAGGCGGTCGGGGAGCTGTTTTTT.

The chain has TRBV7-8 and TRBJ2-7; D gene uncertain. Germline CDR1 reads SGHVS; CDR2 reads FQNEAQ. The CDR3 runs 13 residues. Trimming took off 3 bases at V and 3 bases at J, with 9 bases between the two ends. DNA of the CDR3: TGTGCCAGCAGCTTCGAACGAGACTACGAGCAGTACTTC. This sequence encodes CASSFERDYEQYF.

The chain couples TRBV19 to TRBJ1-6, with a weak D call TRBD1 (6 bases). Germline lookup yields CDR1 LNHDA and CDR2 SQIVND (reference sequence). CDR3 size: 16 residues. V gave up 9 bases and J gave up 0 bases, with 15 bases separating them. The DNA of the CDR3 is TGTGCCAGCACGGACAGTCAGAGCTCCTATAATTCACCCCTCCACTTT. Amino acids: CASTDSQSSYNSPLHF. The whole variable domain, remainder taken from reference TRBV19 and TRBJ1-6, is DGGITQSPKYLFRKEGQNVTLSCEQNLNHDAMYWYRQDPGQGLRLIYYSQIVNDFQKGDIAEGYSVSREKKESFPLTVTSAQKNPTAFYLCASTDSQSSYNSPLHFGNGTRLTVT.

On this clonotype itself: A much larger clonotype is one base distant, so this may be a read error. The chain is built from TRBV6-2 or TRBV6-3 and TRBJ2-7; maybe TRBD2 (5 bases). Germline CDR1 and CDR2: MNHEY and SVGEGT. V was pared by 0 bases and J by 7 bases, with 7 bases between. The CDR3 is 12 residues long. The CDR3 here is CASSYSGREQYF. The DNA for the CDR3 is TGTGCCAGCAGTTACTCGGGGAGAGAGCAGTACTTC.

As concerns this clonotype: One junction end does not reproduce the germline sequence, and a read error may be involved. The rearrangement joins TRBV25-1 to TRBJ2-7, with 7 bases aligning to TRBD2. CDR1 and CDR2 (germline): MGHDK, SYGVNS. CDR3 length: 14 residues. In DNA form, the CDR3 reads TGTGCCAGCAGTTGGGAGGACTACCCGCGGGAGCAGCACTTC. This codes for CASSWEDYPREQHF.

This clonotype appeared many times. The chain employs TRBV2 and TRBJ2-7; the D gene is possibly TRBD2 (6 bases). V dropped 4 bases and J dropped 0 bases, with 13 bases sitting between them. Germline-derived CDR1 and CDR2 are SNHLY and FYNNEI. The CDR3 runs to 15 residues. The CDR3 sequence is CASSVGGDRSYEQYF. The CDR3 nucleotides are TGTGCCAGCAGTGTGGGGGGAGATCGCTCCTACGAGCAGTACTTC.

The table lists this clonotype with many counts. The rearrangement links TRBV19 to TRBJ1-1; D not certain. The CDR3 runs 14 residues. Trimming left V 5 bases short and J 4 bases short, with 14 bases between. Germline CDR1 and CDR2: LNHDA and SQIVND (reference sequence). CDR3 protein: CASSPVAVGTEAFF. Written as DNA, the CDR3 is TGTGCCAGTAGTCCAGTCGCGGTCGGCACTGAAGCTTTCTTT.

This clonotype was seen just once. The chain couples TRBV29-1 to TRBJ2-1, with D perhaps matching TRBD2 (5 bases). The CDR3 spans 13 residues. Germline V gene lookup returns CDR1 SQVTM and CDR2 ANQGSEA. Trimming cost V 7 bases and J 4 bases, with 14 bases left between them. CDR3 in DNA: TGCAGCGATGACTACCACCAATACAATGAGCAGTTCTTC. This translates into CSDDYHQYNEQFF.

The J gene is TRBJ1-3, the V gene TRBV6-8; a weak D match, TRBD1 (6 bases). With 6 bases removed from V and 0 bases from J, the gap between germline ends came to 12 bases. CDR3 size: 15 residues. Germline assignment: CDR1 MNHGY and CDR2 SAAAGT. The chain's CDR3 is CASSYGTSSGNTIYF. The CDR3, as DNA: TGTGCCAGCAGCTATGGGACAAGCTCTGGAAACACCATATATTTT.

This clonotype has only a few counts. This chain joins TRBV23-1 and TRBJ1-1; D remains unclear. TRBV23-1 is given ORF status, its function remaining uncertain. With 0 bases removed from V and 1 base from J, the gap between germline ends came to 9 bases. The CDR3 sequence is 15 residues long. The CDR3 spells CASSQSQTRNTEAFF. CDR3 nucleotide sequence: TGCGCCAGCAGTCAATCTCAGACTAGGAACACTGAAGCTTTCTTT.

This clonotype was picked up a small number of times. The chain carries TRBV9 and TRBJ2-7; D is uncertain. V dropped 4 bases and J dropped 5 bases, with 13 bases sitting between them. Germline assignment: CDR1 SGDLS and CDR2 YYNGEE. CDR3 length: 13 residues. DNA of the CDR3: TGTGCCAGCAGCCCCGGGCATCCAAACGAGCAGTACTTC. Protein sequence: CASSPGHPNEQYF. Variable domain in full (rest from reference TRBV9 and TRBJ2-7): DSGVTQTPKHLITATGQRVTLRCSPRSGDLSVYWYQQSLDQGLQFLIQYYNGEERAKGNILERFSAQQFPDLHSELNLSSLELGDSALYFCASSPGHPNEQYFGPGTRLTVT.

This chain connects TRBV10-3 to TRBJ2-1, with 8 bases identical to TRBD2. Germline V gives CDR1 ENHRY, CDR2 SYGVKD. J was trimmed by 7 bases and V by 8 bases; bases with no gene match: 7. The CDR3 sequence is 13 residues long. In DNA, the CDR3 is TGTGCCATCGGCGGGGGGCCGACGAATGAGCAGTTCTTC. It is translated as CAIGGGPTNEQFF.

This clonotype was counted at least ten times. DNA of the CDR3: TGCGCCAGCAGCCAAGAAGGGGGGAAGACGGCGGGAGGCAAATCCTACAATGAGCAGTTCTTC. Amino acid sequence: CASSQEGGKTAGGKSYNEQFF. The chain combines TRBV4-3 with TRBJ2-1, with 8 nucleotides matching TRBD2. Unmatched junction bases numbered 17, after V lost 0 bases and J lost 1 base. The CDR3 is 21 amino acids. Germline CDR1 LGHNA, CDR2 YSLEER.

V usage is TRBV29-1 and J usage is TRBJ2-3; 9 nucleotides match TRBD1. Trimming removed 0 bases from V and 1 base from J; junction bases left unmatched: 5. The CDR3 length is 16 residues. The germline V gene encodes CDR1 SQVTM and CDR2 ANQGSEA. The CDR3: CSVEDRTGDRTDTQYF. CDR3 coding DNA: TGCAGCGTTGAAGATCGGACAGGGGATCGCACAGATACGCAGTATTTT.

Judged by abundance, this clonotype is medium-sized. The chain uses TRBV6-2 or TRBV6-3 and TRBJ2-4; the D gene could be TRBD1 or TRBD2 (5 bases each). Between the trimmed V and J ends, which lost 6 bases and 0 bases, there was a span of 18 bases. In germline, CDR1 is MNHEY, CDR2 SVGEGT. The CDR3 is made up of 17 amino acids. CDR3 DNA sequence: TGTGCCAGCAGGGGGGTATACAGAGAACTAGCCAAAAACATTCAGTACTTC. Translated, it gives CASRGVYRELAKNIQYF.

This clonotype was recorded many times. The chain is built from TRBV28 and TRBJ1-2; D possibly corresponds to TRBD1 (5 bases). Looked up from germline, CDR1 is MDHEN and CDR2 is SYDVKM. This CDR3 contains 16 residues. Trimming pared 5 bases from V and 4 bases from J, leaving 20 bases between. DNA of the CDR3: TGTGCCAGCAGTCCATGGGACCTGCTTGATCCCTATGGCTACACCTTC. This gives the protein CASSPWDLLDPYGYTF.

V is TRBV20-1 and J is TRBJ2-7; perhaps TRBD2 as D (5 bases). The CDR3 sequence is 10 residues long. The germline gives CDR1 DFQATT, CDR2 SNEGSKA (reference sequence). V shed 6 bases and J shed 4 bases, with 7 bases lying between them. As DNA, the CDR3 is TGCAGTGCCGGAGGATACGAGCAGTACTTC. Translating gives CSAGGYEQYF.

This clonotype has a single count. The chain uses TRBV5-1 and TRBJ1-1; perhaps TRBD1 as D (5 bases). V shed 3 bases and J shed 5 bases, with 11 bases lying between them. Per the germline V gene, CDR1 is SGHRS and CDR2 is YFSETQ. This CDR3 spans 13 amino acids. CDR3 in DNA: TGCGCCAGCAGCTATAGGGGTTGGACTGAAGCTTTCTTT. Encoded protein: CASSYRGWTEAFF.

V and J are TRBV10-3 and TRBJ1-4; 7 bases align to TRBD1. CDR1 and CDR2 from the germline V gene are ENHRY and SYGVKD. The CDR3 is 14 amino acids. V lost 3 bases and J lost 6; bases outside the gene matches: 4. CDR3 residues: CAISDTDRDEKLFF. As DNA, the CDR3 is TGTGCCATCAGTGACACTGACAGGGATGAAAAACTGTTTTTT.

This clonotype has more than one count but fewer than ten. The chain recombines TRBV6-2 or TRBV6-3 with TRBJ2-7, with D hard to call. Between the trimmed V and J ends, which lost 4 bases and 3 bases, there was a span of 10 bases. The CDR3 consists of 13 residues. Germline CDR1 is MNHEY and CDR2 is SVGEGT. In DNA form, the CDR3 reads TGTGCCAGCAGTTCCGAGACCTACTACGAGCAGTACTTC. Amino acids: CASSSETYYEQYF.

V gene TRBV9 combines with J gene TRBJ2-7; perhaps TRBD1 as D (8 bases). Germline loops: CDR1 SGDLS, CDR2 YYNGEE. This CDR3 contains 16 residues. Trimming removed 4 bases from V and 7 bases from J, with 24 bases in between. The CDR3 reads CASSPRIQGGPREQYF. The CDR3, as DNA: TGTGCCAGCAGCCCGAGGATACAGGGGGGGCCTAGGGAGCAGTACTTC.

This clonotype was recorded many times. The chain employs TRBV6-1 and TRBJ1-3; D gene uncertain. The CDR3 totals 18 residues. With 0 bases removed from V and 2 bases from J, the gap between germline ends came to 17 bases. Germline V CDR1 and CDR2: MNHNS, SASEGT. The CDR3 nucleotides read TGTGCCAGCAGTGAAGCGGCCGCGCGAGGGCCGGCTGGAAACACCATATATTTT. Its protein product is CASSEAAARGPAGNTIYF.

This clonotype was picked up many times. The chain uses TRBV29-1 and TRBJ2-3; the D gene is possibly TRBD2 (6 bases). The V end lost 6 bases, the J end lost 1 base, and 8 bases lay between the germline ends. Looked up from germline, CDR1 is SQVTM and CDR2 is ANQGSEA. CDR3 length: 12 residues. This chain's CDR3 is CSVGGGTDTQYF. The CDR3 DNA follows: TGCAGCGTGGGCGGGGGCACAGATACGCAGTATTTT.

V gene TRBV19 combines with J gene TRBJ2-7; no clear D. Trimming stripped 4 bases from V and 1 base from J, with 8 bases between. CDR1 is LNHDA, CDR2 SQIVND, per germline (reference sequence). The CDR3 is 13 residues long. The CDR3 reads CASSTSISYEQYF. The CDR3 DNA reads as TGTGCCAGTAGTACCTCAATATCCTACGAGCAGTACTTC.

The chain links TRBV5-4 to TRBJ2-3; D perhaps matches TRBD1 (5 bases). V shed 1 base and J shed 1 base, with 7 bases lying between them. CDR1 is SGHNT and CDR2 is YYREEE in the germline V gene (reference sequence). This CDR3 is 14 amino acids long. The CDR3 DNA reads TGTGCCAGCAGCTTGAAGGGGTGCACAGATACGCAGTATTTT. Translated, it gives CASSLKGCTDTQYF.

The chain links TRBV12-3 or TRBV12-4 to TRBJ2-4, with D unresolved. The CDR3 is 15 residues long. Trimming removed 2 bases at V and 0 bases at J, with 8 bases between. The CDR3 DNA reads TGTGCCAGCAGTTTAAGTGGCCTAGCCAAAAACATTCAGTACTTC. Its protein is CASSLSGLAKNIQYF.